These T cell receptor beta chains were read from a single sample in a study of CXCR3-negative and CXCR3-positive naive CD8 T cells. TCRdb reprocessed the 5' RACE reads and keeps a single row for each CDR3 protein, giving no DNA. Across over 150,000 distinct CDR3 sequences, the top ten clones capture approximately 0.5% of the sample. Material for sequencing was naive CXCR3+ CD8+ T cells from blood. All receptors derive from a human donor in good health. Some clones in this sample may be carry-over from other donors' samples. Both conserved end residues are part of each CDR3. Each record gives: V gene, J gene, CDR3 protein.

TRBV28	TRBJ2-1	CASSQIMTSGRAGYNEQFF
TRBV7-9	TRBJ2-4	CASSTAFNIQYF
TRBV11-2	TRBJ2-7	CASSLDPSYEQYF
TRBV5-1	TRBJ1-2	CASSPFSGEIYGYTF
TRBV12-3/TRBV12-4	TRBJ2-7	CASSLGQGIHEQYF
TRBV5-4	TRBJ2-5	CASSLALAQETQYF
TRBV5-1	TRBJ2-7	CASSLGAAYEQYF
TRBV29-1	TRBJ2-3	CSVGTRVDTQYF
TRBV7-3	TRBJ2-1	CASSYLGNEQFF
TRBV9	TRBJ2-2	CASSVVISANTGELFF